These T cell receptor beta chains were read from a single sample in a study of blood T cell repertoires in COVID-19. The assay was immunoSEQ multiplex PCR, and TCRdb's table has in-frame clones only and misses some. The sample has some 130,000 clones; 75% to 90% are singletons. The sample taken for sequencing was PBMCs or T cells enriched from blood (not recorded which). All receptors come from a man aged 50-59 years who had recovered from COVID-19. The CDR3 runs from the conserved cysteine through the conserved F or W. D genes are given only for firm matches. Not every row has a clone size; where given, it reads once, few, many or a size class.

j_call d_call v_call clone_size cdr3_aa cdr3_nt
TRBJ1-2 TRBD1 TRBV4-2 once CASSQNLDRGEGYTF TGTGCCAGCAGCCAAAACCTAGACAGGGGTGAGGGCTACACCTTC
TRBJ1-2 NA TRBV7-3 NA CASSLKGGNYGYTF TGTGCCAGCAGCTTAAAGGGGGGGAACTATGGCTACACCTTC
TRBJ1-1 NA TRBV5-1 NA CASSLGFDRNTEAFF TGCGCCAGCAGCTTGGGATTTGACAGGAACACTGAAGCTTTCTTT
TRBJ1-1 NA TRBV14 NA CASSQWEGNTEAFF TGTGCCAGCAGCCAATGGGAGGGGAACACTGAAGCTTTCTTT
TRBJ1-5 NA TRBV2 NA CASSDREGQPQHF TGTGCCAGCAGTGACAGGGAAGGACAGCCCCAGCATTTT
TRBJ1-2 TRBD1 TRBV7-9 NA CASSNRDSHGYTF TGTGCCAGCAGCAACCGGGACAGCCATGGCTACACCTTC
TRBJ1-5 NA TRBV15 NA CATSRAHQPQHF TGTGCCACCAGCAGAGCTCATCAGCCCCAGCATTTT
TRBJ1-1 TRBD1 TRBV6-5 NA CASSQAGGYTEAFF TGTGCCAGCAGCCAGGCAGGGGGGTACACTGAAGCTTTCTTT
TRBJ2-1 NA TRBV6-5 NA CASSLTDSGYNEQFF TGTGCCAGCAGTCTGACCGACTCGGGGTACAATGAGCAGTTCTTC
TRBJ2-1 NA TRBV15 NA CATSRDNSYNEQFF TGTGCCACCAGCAGAGACAACTCCTACAATGAGCAGTTCTTC
TRBJ1-1 NA TRBV11-2 NA CASSLLTVNTEAFF TGTGCCAGCAGCCTCTTGACAGTGAACACTGAAGCTTTCTTT
TRBJ1-1 TRBD1 TRBV10-3 NA CAISRTGSNTEAFF TGTGCCATCAGTCGGACAGGGTCGAACACTGAAGCTTTCTTT
TRBJ1-2 TRBD1 TRBV29-1 NA CSVQPGQGLAGYTF TGCAGCGTACAACCGGGACAGGGACTGGCTGGCTACACCTTC
TRBJ2-1 TRBD2 TRBV9 NA CASSVIGTRLVSVNEQFF TGTGCCAGCAGCGTAATCGGGACTAGGCTGGTTTCGGTCAATGAGCAGTTCTTC
TRBJ2-3 TRBD2 TRBV19 NA CASSIKTSGSLRAQYF TGTGCCAGTAGTATCAAGACTAGCGGGAGTCTACGAGCGCAGTATTTT
TRBJ2-2 TRBD1 TRBV27 NA CASSLGTGVGVGELFF TGTGCCAGCAGTTTAGGGACAGGGGTTGGGGTCGGGGAGCTGTTTTTT
TRBJ2-1 TRBD1 TRBV19 NA CASTPRGRSGRHEQFF TGTGCCAGTACCCCCAGGGGGAGATCCGGTCGCCATGAGCAGTTCTTC
TRBJ2-2 TRBD2 TRBV11-3 once CASSSRTSGGYTGELFF TGTGCCAGCAGCTCCAGGACTAGCGGGGGGTACACCGGGGAGCTGTTTTTT
TRBJ1-2 TRBD1 TRBV6-5 NA CASSSRTGQGYTF TGTGCCAGCAGTTCTCGGACAGGGCAGGGCTACACCTTC
TRBJ2-3 NA TRBV7-3 many CASRTGLSDTQYF TGTGCCAGTAGAACGGGTTTGTCAGATACGCAGTATTTT
TRBJ2-7 TRBD2 TRBV4-1 NA CASSPLARASGNLRNF TGCGCCAGCAGCCCCCTGGCGAGGGCTAGCGGGAATCTCAGGAACTTC
TRBJ2-3 NA TRBV18 NA CASSSGRYTDTQYF TGTGCCAGCTCCAGCGGACGCTACACAGATACGCAGTATTTT
TRBJ1-4 NA TRBV5-1 NA CASSLQGGNEKLFF TGCGCCAGCAGCCTTCAGGGAGGTAATGAAAAACTGTTTTTT
TRBJ1-1 NA TRBV2 NA CASSVPQDFEAFF TGTGCCAGCAGTGTACCCCAAGACTTTGAAGCTTTCTTT
TRBJ1-2 TRBD1 TRBV7-2 NA CASSFEQGAYYGYTF TGTGCCAGCAGCTTCGAACAGGGGGCGTACTATGGCTACACCTTC
TRBJ1-5 NA TRBV18 NA CASSLGGWPQHF TGTGCCAGCTCACTAGGGGGTTGGCCCCAGCATTTT
TRBJ1-2 NA TRBV9 NA CASSVSSGVEGYTF TGTGCCAGCAGCGTGTCTTCAGGGGTGGAAGGCTACACCTTC
TRBJ2-7 NA TRBV3-1/TRBV3-2 NA CASSQLAYEQYF TGTGCCAGCAGCCAACTAGCCTACGAGCAGTACTTC
TRBJ2-7 TRBD2 TRBV20-1 NA CSASRLAGYEQYF TGCAGTGCTAGTAGGCTAGCGGGATACGAGCAGTACTTC
TRBJ1-2 NA TRBV13 NA CASSLELGGNNYGYTF TGTGCCAGCAGCTTAGAACTGGGAGGCAATAACTATGGCTACACCTTC
TRBJ1-1 TRBD1 TRBV11-1 NA CASSKGGSRGAFF TGTGCCAGCAGCAAAGGGGGCTCCCGGGGGGCTTTCTTT
TRBJ1-5 NA TRBV10-3 NA CAISLGIEANQPQHF TGTGCCATCAGCCTTGGCATCGAGGCAAATCAGCCCCAGCATTTT
TRBJ1-2 NA TRBV7-9 NA CASSLVRASNYGYTF TGTGCCAGCAGCTTAGTGCGAGCCTCTAACTATGGCTACACCTTC
TRBJ1-5 TRBD1 TRBV5-1 NA CASSSGTGSQPQHF TGCGCCAGCAGCTCAGGGACAGGAAGTCAGCCCCAGCATTTT
TRBJ1-1 NA TRBV11-2 NA CASSGANTEAFF TGTGCCAGCAGCGGGGCGAACACTGAAGCTTTCTTT